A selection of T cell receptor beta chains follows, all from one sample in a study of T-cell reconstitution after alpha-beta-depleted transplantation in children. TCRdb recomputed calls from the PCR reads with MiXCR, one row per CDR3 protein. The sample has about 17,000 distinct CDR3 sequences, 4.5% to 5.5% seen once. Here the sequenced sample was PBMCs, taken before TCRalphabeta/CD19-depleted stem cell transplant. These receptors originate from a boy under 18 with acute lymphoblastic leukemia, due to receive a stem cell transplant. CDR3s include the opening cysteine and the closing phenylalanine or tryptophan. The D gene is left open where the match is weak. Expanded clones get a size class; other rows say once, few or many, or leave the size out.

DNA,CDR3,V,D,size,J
TGTGCCACCAGCAGGGGAGGACCTCGTCGGGAGACCCAGTACTTC,CATSRGGPRRETQYF,TRBV15,.,many,TRBJ2-5
TGTGCCCTCAGCCACACCAACAGGGGGCAGGGCAATCAGCCCCAGCATTTT,CALSHTNRGQGNQPQHF,TRBV3-2,.,.,TRBJ1-5
TGTGCCAGCAGCACCGGACAGGGGAGCTCCTACAATGAGCAGTTCTTC,CASSTGQGSSYNEQFF,TRBV5-4,TRBD1,many,TRBJ2-1
TGTGCCAGCAGTGAAAGTTTCGGCAAGGGGAACCAAGCTTTCTTT,CASSESFGKGNQAFF,TRBV25-1,.,medium-sized,TRBJ1-1
TGTGCCAGCAGCCCCCAAAGGAGGCTTCCCTACGAGCAGTACTTC,CASSPQRRLPYEQYF,TRBV14,.,many,TRBJ2-7
TGTGCCAGCAGCTTAGGCACAGAAGAGCAGTTCTTC,CASSLGTEEQFF,TRBV7-9,.,many,TRBJ2-1
TGTGCCAGCAGCAAGACAGGGCCATATGGCTACACCTTC,CASSKTGPYGYTF,TRBV7-9,TRBD1,many,TRBJ1-2
TGCAGTGCTAGAGACCACAGGGTCGAGCAGTACTTC,CSARDHRVEQYF,TRBV20-1,.,.,TRBJ2-7
TGTGCCATCGGCCCCCGGGACAGGGAATCCGAGCAGTACTTC,CAIGPRDRESEQYF,TRBV5-6,TRBD1,.,TRBJ2-7
TGTGCCACCTCAGGGGACCAAGAGACCCAGTACTTC,CATSGDQETQYF,TRBV24-1,.,many,TRBJ2-5
TGTGCCAGCAGCTTGTGGAGGGGGTTAAAAACAGATACGCAGTATTTT,CASSLWRGLKTDTQYF,TRBV11-2,.,many,TRBJ2-3
TGTGCCAGCAGTTTGTCCCCCACACTCTATGGCTACACCTTC,CASSLSPTLYGYTF,TRBV12-3/TRBV12-4,.,many,TRBJ1-2
TGCGCCAGCAGCCACGGGACAGTAACTAACTACGAGCAGTACTTC,CASSHGTVTNYEQYF,TRBV4-1,TRBD1,many,TRBJ2-7
TGCGCCAGCAGACAGGGGGAGCCCTACGAGCAGTACTTC,CASRQGEPYEQYF,TRBV5-1,TRBD1,many,TRBJ2-7
TGCAGTGCCAGTTTGGGGGTGTCACCCCTCCACTTT,CSASLGVSPLHF,TRBV20-1,.,many,TRBJ1-6
TGCGCCAGCAGCTCGGCTCCAGAACTGGGGGAGACCCAGTACTTC,CASSSAPELGETQYF,TRBV4-3,.,many,TRBJ2-5
TGCGCCAGCAGCCAGGGACAGGGGTATAATTCACCCCTCCACTTT,CASSQGQGYNSPLHF,TRBV4-1,TRBD1,many,TRBJ1-6
TGTGCCAGCAGTTCTTGGGACTCTCTCGGTTTGGAGCAGTTCTTC,CASSSWDSLGLEQFF,TRBV6-2/TRBV6-3,.,many,TRBJ2-1
TGTGCCAGCAGTTCCTCACAAACAACTGAAGCTTTCTTT,CASSSSQTTEAFF,TRBV6-6,.,medium-sized,TRBJ1-1
TGCAGTGCTAGAGATTCTAGCCTCCTCACGGACCAGTACTTC,CSARDSSLLTDQYF,TRBV20-1,.,.,TRBJ2-5
TGTGCCAGCAGCTTAGCTACGGGCTACGAGCAGTACTTC,CASSLATGYEQYF,TRBV7-6,.,medium-sized,TRBJ2-7
TGTGCCAGCAGCCCCGACAGATTCGAGCAGTACTTC,CASSPDRFEQYF,TRBV7-9,.,many,TRBJ2-7
TGTGCCAGCAGCCTTACAGGGAGGTCGACAGATACGCAGTATTTT,CASSLTGRSTDTQYF,TRBV5-4,.,many,TRBJ2-3
TGTGCCAGCAGCTTCGGACTAGCGGGAGATGAGCAGTTCTTC,CASSFGLAGDEQFF,TRBV7-2,TRBD2,many,TRBJ2-1
TGCAGCGTCGGACCGTCGGCCATCGCTTCACCCTCCTACAATGAGCAGTTCTTC,CSVGPSAIASPSYNEQFF,TRBV29-1,.,many,TRBJ2-1
TGTGCCACCAGTGATCCCCTGAGGGCGGGGGGGCTCCAGCGCAATGAGCAGTTCTTC,CATSDPLRAGGLQRNEQFF,TRBV24-1,TRBD2,many,TRBJ2-1
TGTGCCAGCAGTCGGACAGGGGGCATCTACAATGAGCAGTTCTTC,CASSRTGGIYNEQFF,TRBV12-3/TRBV12-4,TRBD1,medium-sized,TRBJ2-1
TGTGCCAGCATTCGACAGGGGGATTCGAAGACCCAGTACTTC,CASIRQGDSKTQYF,TRBV6-4,TRBD1,many,TRBJ2-5
TGTGCCAGCACCCACGGAGGATCCTATAATTCACCCCTCCACTTT,CASTHGGSYNSPLHF,TRBV3-1,.,many,TRBJ1-6
TGTGCCAGCAGTTTCGGGACAGGGATCTACGAGCAGTACTTC,CASSFGTGIYEQYF,TRBV12-3/TRBV12-4,TRBD1,.,TRBJ2-7
TGTGCCAGCAGCCCCGGGGGGAGTTCTTTCTCTGGAAACACCATATATTTT,CASSPGGSSFSGNTIYF,TRBV7-9,.,many,TRBJ1-3
TGTGCCAGCATTTACCAGTCGCGAATGAACACTGAAGCTTTCTTT,CASIYQSRMNTEAFF,TRBV6-5,.,many,TRBJ1-1
TGTGCCAGCAGTTACGGTTTCGGGACAGGGGACCCGAACACTGAAGCTTTCTTT,CASSYGFGTGDPNTEAFF,TRBV6-2/TRBV6-3,TRBD1,many,TRBJ1-1
TGTGCCAGCAGTGGGCGACCGGGACAGGGTAAAAACTATGGCTACACCTTC,CASSGRPGQGKNYGYTF,TRBV28,TRBD1,many,TRBJ1-2
TGTGCCAGCAGCGTAAGGACAGGATGGGATGAAAAACTGTTTTTT,CASSVRTGWDEKLFF,TRBV7-9,TRBD1,many,TRBJ1-4
TGTGCCAGCCATGCTTACAATGAGCAGTTCTTC,CASHAYNEQFF,TRBV7-2,.,many,TRBJ2-1
TGTGCCAGCAGCTTTCGCCAGGGACTGCGTGAAGCTTTCTTT,CASSFRQGLREAFF,TRBV7-2,.,many,TRBJ1-1
TGTGCCAGCAGGGATCCCGGGGCCCCTGGAAACACTGAAGCTTTCTTT,CASRDPGAPGNTEAFF,TRBV6-1,.,many,TRBJ1-1
TGTGCCAGCAGCCTGCGGACTAGCGGGGGGGCCTGGACAGATACGCAGTATTTT,CASSLRTSGGAWTDTQYF,TRBV11-2,TRBD2,.,TRBJ2-3
TGTGCCAGCAGTTTTGACCAGAAATTTTACCCAGCTGAAGCTTTCTTT,CASSFDQKFYPAEAFF,TRBV12-3/TRBV12-4,.,many,TRBJ1-1
TGTGCCAGCAGTTACCAGGGGCCCGGGGAGCTGTTTTTT,CASSYQGPGELFF,TRBV6-5,.,medium-sized,TRBJ2-2
TGTGCCTTCAGTTTCGGGGGTAGTTCCAACTATGGCTACACCTTC,CAFSFGGSSNYGYTF,TRBV12-3/TRBV12-4,.,.,TRBJ1-2
TGTGCCAGCAGCTTAGTATCCGTCTTCAAAGAGACCCAGTACTTC,CASSLVSVFKETQYF,TRBV11-2,.,many,TRBJ2-5
TGTGCCAGCAGCAATACAGGGGAAACCAGCACCGGGGAGCTGTTTTTT,CASSNTGETSTGELFF,TRBV3-1,TRBD1,many,TRBJ2-2
TGCGCCAGCAGCCAAGACTCCATCCGCTGGTACGCCGGGGAGCTGTTTTTT,CASSQDSIRWYAGELFF,TRBV4-3,.,medium-sized,TRBJ2-2
TGTGCCAGCAGCCTACCGGGCTCTCGTAGAGAGACCCAGTACTTC,CASSLPGSRRETQYF,TRBV28,.,many,TRBJ2-5
TGTGCCAGCAGCTTATCTAGTCATAATAATTCACCCCTCCACTTT,CASSLSSHNNSPLHF,TRBV11-2,.,many,TRBJ1-6
TGTGCCAGCAGCAGAGGGGGACAAACTAATGAAAAACTGTTTTTT,CASSRGGQTNEKLFF,TRBV12-3/TRBV12-4,.,medium-sized,TRBJ1-4
TGCGCCAGCAGCATAAATCCGGGACAGGACACTGAAGCTTTCTTT,CASSINPGQDTEAFF,TRBV5-1,TRBD1,many,TRBJ1-1
TGCGCCAGCAGCCAAGAAGGAGGGAACTCTGGAAACACCATATATTTT,CASSQEGGNSGNTIYF,TRBV4-3,.,many,TRBJ1-3
TGCGCCAGCAGTCTACCTAGGGTCAGGGGGCTGTCCTACAATGAGCAGTTCTTC,CASSLPRVRGLSYNEQFF,TRBV23-1,TRBD1,.,TRBJ2-1
TGTGCCAGCAGTTACGTGCGGCCGACTTCTGGAAACACCATATATTTT,CASSYVRPTSGNTIYF,TRBV6-5,.,medium-sized,TRBJ1-3
TGTGCCAGCAGCGAATCAAACATTCAGTACTTC,CASSESNIQYF,TRBV5-4,.,many,TRBJ2-4
TGTGCCATGACTGGGGTCTCCGGGGAGCTGTTTTTT,CAMTGVSGELFF,TRBV13,.,many,TRBJ2-2
TGTGCCAGCAGCCCGAGGGTCGGGACAAGTTACAATGAGCAGTTCTTC,CASSPRVGTSYNEQFF,TRBV7-6,.,many,TRBJ2-1